Below, 24 T cell receptor beta chains from the same sample are listed, as sequenced in a study of T cells in women clearing cervical HPV infection. Generated by immunoSEQ multiplex PCR, the TCRdb table keeps only in-frame clones and is missing some. This listing includes more than 20,000 clones. Input material: blood buffy coat. All receptors derive from a woman aged 18-70 years with a cervical HPV16 infection that either progressed to CIN3+ or cleared (not recorded which).

On this clone itself: A read error may account for a junction end that differs from germline. Read sequence stops 3 residues before the CDR3 end, and the germline J gene provides the missing end. The genes are TRBV18 and TRBJ2-7; a possible D gene is TRBD1 (7 bases). CDR3 length: 14 amino acids. Germline-derived CDR1 and CDR2 are KGHSH and LQKENI. The CDR3 bases that were read are TGTGCCAGTTCACCAGGCAGGGGGGACTACGAG. Its translation: CASSPGRGDYE. From start to end, the CDR3 is CASSPGRGDYEQYF.

In the case of this clone: Read coverage stops 3 residues before the CDR3 terminus; the germline J gene supplies the remainder. The chain carries TRBV11-2 and TRBJ1-5; the D is unclear. The CDR3 consists of 12 residues. Per germline, CDR1 SGHAT and CDR2 FQNNGV. Trimming stripped 2 bases from V and 7 bases from J, with 6 bases between. CDR3 sequence: CASSLLGQPQHF. The CDR3 bases that were read are TGTGCCAGCAGCTTATTGGGCCAGCCC.

As for this clone: The read ends 3 residues shy of where the CDR3 ends; the end is completed using the germline J gene. J is TRBJ2-7 and V is TRBV6-2 or TRBV6-3; D remains ambiguous. The germline V and J ends were trimmed by 9 bases and 0 bases, with 12 bases remaining between them. Germline assignment: CDR1 MNHEY and CDR2 SVGEGT. The CDR3 contains 13 residues. CDR3 DNA, as far as it was read: TGTGCCAGTAAGACTTCAGACTCCTACGAG. Its translation is CASKTSDSYE. The entire CDR3 is CASKTSDSYEQYF.

A note on this clone: The read ends 3 residues shy of where the CDR3 ends; the end is completed using the germline J gene. The chain joins TRBV19 to TRBJ1-4; 10 positions match TRBD1. Germline V CDR1 and CDR2: LNHDA, SQIVND (reference sequence). The CDR3 covers 16 residues. V lost 7 bases to trimming and J lost 8 bases; unmatched junction nucleotides: 13. The sequenced part of the CDR3 DNA is TGTGCCAGTACCTTGACAGGGGGCCCAGGGGAAGAAAAA. Encoded protein: CASTLTGGPGEEK. The whole CDR3 protein reads CASTLTGGPGEEKLFF.

A note on this clone: The read is 3 residues too short to cover the CDR3 end, so that end is filled in from the germline J gene. The J gene is TRBJ1-6, the V gene TRBV5-4, with TRBD1 identical over 9 bases. Germline values: CDR1 SGHNT, CDR2 YYREEE (reference sequence). This CDR3 contains 14 residues. J lost 10 bases, V lost 4 bases, and 6 bases had no gene match. The chain's CDR3 is CASSMDRGESPLHF. CDR3 DNA, as far as it was read: TGTGCCAGCAGCATGGACAGGGGAGAATCACCC.

Concerning this clone: The read falls 3 residues short of the CDR3 end, and the missing part is taken from the germline J gene. The genes are TRBV12-3 or TRBV12-4 and TRBJ1-5, with D maybe TRBD1 (6 bases). This CDR3 region has 17 residues. Trimming left V 5 bases short and J 0 bases short, with 17 bases between. The covered CDR3 bases are TGTGCCAGCAGTAGTAGCGCGACAGGCGCTAGCAATCAGCCC. Protein sequence: CASSSSATGASNQP. In full, the CDR3 reads CASSSSATGASNQPQHF.

In regard to this clone: The read is 3 residues too short to cover the CDR3 end, so that end is filled in from the germline J gene. The J gene is TRBJ2-5, the V gene TRBV5-4, with D possibly being TRBD1 (6 bases). Per the germline V gene, CDR1 is SGHNT and CDR2 is YYREEE (reference sequence). Trimming removed 4 bases at V and 4 bases at J, with 14 bases between. This CDR3 comprises 14 residues. CDR3 in amino acids: CASSGTGITETQYF. The DNA read from the CDR3 is TGTGCCAGCAGCGGAACAGGGATAACAGAGACC.

Remarks on this clone: The CDR3 goes on 3 residues after the read ends, and that part is filled in from the germline J gene. The J gene is TRBJ1-2, the V gene TRBV7-2, with D unclear. Germline assignment: CDR1 SGHTA and CDR2 FQGNSA. This CDR3 is 12 amino acids long. Incomplete CDR3 DNA: TGTGCCAGCAGCAGGACTGGCTACGAC. Translated, it gives CASSRTGYD. The entire CDR3 reads CASSRTGYDYTF. The variable domain in full, completed from reference TRBV7-2 and TRBJ1-2, reads GAGVSQSPSNKVTEKGKDVELRCDPISGHTALYWYRQSLGQGLEFLIYFQGNSAPDKSGLPSDRFSAERTGGSVSTLTIQRTQQEDSAVYLCASSRTGYDYTFGSGTRLTVV.

Remarks on this clone: The read stops 3 residues short of the end of the CDR3; the missing end is completed from the germline J gene. The V and J genes are TRBV19 and TRBJ1-2; TRBD1 matches 9 bases. This CDR3 contains 16 residues. Germline CDR1 is LNHDA and CDR2 is SQIVND (reference sequence). The DNA read from the CDR3 is TGTGCCAGTATGAAAACCGGGACAGGGACCTACAATGAC. As protein: CASMKTGTGTYND. The whole CDR3 sequence reads CASMKTGTGTYNDYTF. The full variable domain, rest sourced from reference TRBV19 and TRBJ1-2, is DGGITQSPKYLFRKEGQNVTLSCEQNLNHDAMYWYRQDPGQGLRLIYYSQIVNDFQKGDIAEGYSVSREKKESFPLTVTSAQKNPTAFYLCASMKTGTGTYNDYTFGSGTRLTVV.

As concerns this clone: The read ends 3 residues before the CDR3 terminus; that terminus is restored from the germline J gene. The chain is built from TRBV12-5 and TRBJ1-2; tentative D call: TRBD1 (5 bases). The CDR3 has 11 residues. The germline gives CDR1 LGHNT, CDR2 FRNRAP. V lost 6 bases and J lost 7, with 9 bases in between. The part of the CDR3 DNA that was read is TGTGCTAGTGGCCAGGGCCCTGGC. Amino acids: CASGQGPG. The full CDR3 protein is CASGQGPGYTF.

Comments on this clone: The read halts 3 residues ahead of the CDR3 end, with the missing end drawn from the germline J gene. This rearrangement joins TRBV7-2 to TRBJ1-1; D may be TRBD1 (5 bases). V shed 2 bases and J shed 7 bases, with 14 bases lying between them. Germline V lookup: CDR1 SGHTA, CDR2 FQGNSA. This CDR3 region has 14 residues. The CDR3 bases that were read are TGTGCCAGCAGCTTACTCACTCGGGGACTTGAA. Translated, it gives CASSLLTRGLE. The full-length CDR3 reads as CASSLLTRGLEAFF.

Comment on this clone: The sequence runs out 3 residues before the end of the CDR3; the remainder is reconstructed from the germline J gene. The rearrangement uses TRBV10-3 and TRBJ2-1; D is perhaps TRBD2 (6 bases). Trimming removed 0 bases from V and 0 bases from J, with 6 bases in between. Germline V lookup: CDR1 ENHRY, CDR2 SYGVKD. The CDR3 is 15 residues long. The CDR3 sequence is CAISESGGSYNEQFF. CDR3 DNA, as far as it was read: TGTGCCATCAGTGAGTCGGGGGGCTCCTACAATGAG.

Of note for this clone: The read falls 3 residues short of the CDR3 end, and the missing part is taken from the germline J gene. V usage is TRBV7-9 and J usage is TRBJ1-2; the D is unclear. CDR1 is SEHNR and CDR2 is FQNEAQ in the germline V gene (reference sequence). The CDR3 runs 14 residues. CDR3 in amino acids: CASSPTTETYDYTF. The sequenced CDR3 bases are TGTGCCAGCAGCCCAACAACAGAAACCTACGAC.

With regard to this clone: The read finishes 3 residues shy of the CDR3 end, and the germline J gene is used to complete it. The V call is TRBV6-2 or TRBV6-3, the J call TRBJ2-3; TRBD2 agrees at 9 bases. The CDR3 runs to 16 residues. Germline assignment: CDR1 MNHEY and CDR2 SVGEGT. V lost 3 bases and J lost 3; bases outside the gene matches: 7. CDR3 DNA (partial): TGTGCCAGCAGTTATCGGCCTAGCGGGATTACAGATACG. It specifies CASSYRPSGITDT. The complete CDR3 reads CASSYRPSGITDTQYF.

On this clone itself: The germline gene is not matched at one end of the junction; a read error may be the cause. From the germline J gene comes the end of the CDR3, since the read stops 3 residues before it. The chain links TRBV18 to TRBJ2-3, with 12 nucleotides matching TRBD2. This CDR3 has 15 amino acids. Germline CDR1 and CDR2: KGHSH and LQKENI. This CDR3 is CASSQTSGSTETQYF. Partial CDR3 DNA: TGTGCCAGCTCCCAGACTAGCGGGAGCACAGAGACG.

CDR3 DNA (partial): TGTGCCAGCAGCTTAAAGGGGACTAGCGGGGGTACTCCTACTGGTGAC. Protein sequence: CASSLKGTSGGTPTGD. The complete CDR3 protein is CASSLKGTSGGTPTGDYTF. The rearrangement links TRBV7-3 to TRBJ1-2; perhaps TRBD1 as D (5 bases). The sequenced fragment ends 3 residues before the CDR3 boundary, so the rest is inferred from the germline J gene. Germline lookup yields CDR1 SGHTA and CDR2 FQGTGA. The CDR3 runs to 19 residues.

The CDR3 bases that were read are TGCAGCGTTGAAGTTTGGGTAGCGGGGGGCTACGAG. Translating it yields CSVEVWVAGGYE. The whole CDR3 protein reads CSVEVWVAGGYEQYF. This chain joins TRBV29-1 and TRBJ2-7; 10 positions agree with TRBD2. The read terminates 3 residues ahead of where the CDR3 ends, so the germline J gene completes it. The germline V gene has CDR1 SQVTM and CDR2 ANQGSEA. After removal of 1 base from V and 3 bases from J, the junction contained 6 bases not matched to a gene. The CDR3 totals 15 residues.

On this clone: The CDR3 end falls 3 residues outside the read, so it is completed with the germline J gene. The chain couples TRBV10-3 to TRBJ1-6; 7 bases are shared with TRBD1. Trimming at V came to 6 bases and at J to 6 bases, leaving 14 bases not matched to a gene. The CDR3 has 17 residues. The germline V gene has CDR1 ENHRY and CDR2 SYGVKD. CDR3 DNA (partial): TGTGCCATCAGCCGGACAGGATATAGGGGAAGTAATTCACCC. Protein product: CAISRTGYRGSNSP. The whole CDR3 sequence is CAISRTGYRGSNSPLHF.

Comments on this clone: The missing CDR3 end, 3 residues past where the read stops, is filled in from the germline J gene. The chain joins TRBV7-9 to TRBJ2-7; D gene uncertain. Trimming stripped 1 base from V and 3 bases from J, with 10 bases between. There are 14 residues in the CDR3. Looked up from germline, CDR1 is SEHNR and CDR2 is FQNEAQ (reference sequence). The CDR3: CASSLGRGLYEQYF. The DNA read from the CDR3 is TGTGCCAGCAGCTTAGGCAGAGGCCTCTACGAG.

With respect to this clone: Compared with germline, one end of the junction differs, possibly owing to a read error. The sequence runs out 3 residues before the end of the CDR3; the remainder is reconstructed from the germline J gene. Other DNA sequences in the same sample also yield this CDR3. This rearrangement joins TRBV19 to TRBJ1-3, with D tentatively TRBD1 (6 bases). CDR1 and CDR2 (germline): LNHDA, SQIVND (reference sequence). This CDR3 region has 17 residues. CDR3 DNA, as far as it was read: TGTGCCAGTAGTACTCGGGACACCGTGGGCCCTGGAAACACG. Amino acids: CASSTRDTVGPGNT. The full CDR3 is CASSTRDTVGPGNTIYF.

As for this clone: With the read ending 3 residues before the CDR3 end, the germline J gene is used to fill in that end. The chain has TRBV7-3 and TRBJ2-5; a weak D match, TRBD2 (7 bases). This CDR3 region has 15 residues. Per the germline V gene, CDR1 is SGHTA and CDR2 is FQGTGA. The V end was cut by 2 bases, the J end by 5 bases, with 15 bases between. CDR3 DNA, as far as it was read: TGTGCCAGCAGCTTAGGTGGGGGGGCCGGGGAGACC. Translating gives CASSLGGGAGET. The whole CDR3 protein is CASSLGGGAGETQYF.

Worth noting for this clone: The CDR3 goes on 3 residues after the read ends, and that part is filled in from the germline J gene. V usage is TRBV6-4 and J usage is TRBJ1-2, with TRBD1 matching over 7 bases. Germline lookup yields CDR1 MRHNA and CDR2 SNTAGT. This CDR3 spans 14 amino acids. V was clipped by 2 bases and J by 4 bases; unmatched bases: 4. This CDR3 reads CASSDDREPYGYTF. Partial CDR3 DNA: TGTGCCAGCAGTGACGACAGGGAGCCCTATGGC.

On this clone: The read ends 3 residues shy of where the CDR3 ends; the end is completed using the germline J gene. The V call is TRBV7-2, the J call TRBJ2-2; 7 bases align to TRBD1. The germline CDR1 and CDR2 sequences are SGHTA and FQGNSA. J gave up 2 bases and V 6 bases, and 6 bases lay outside the gene matches. The CDR3 length is 15 residues. This chain's CDR3 is CASRPDRVNTGELFF. The covered CDR3 bases are TGTGCCAGCAGACCCGACAGGGTCAACACCGGGGAG.

Of note for this clone: The read finishes 3 residues shy of the CDR3 end, and the germline J gene is used to complete it. J is TRBJ1-4 and V is TRBV5-4; D is unresolved. V dropped 0 bases and J dropped 3 bases, with 12 bases sitting between them. This CDR3 is built from 16 residues. Germline V gene sequence: CDR1 SGHNT, CDR2 YYREEE (reference sequence). Partial CDR3 DNA: TGTGCCAGCAGCTTGGGCGGAAGACGGTCTAATGAAAAA. It translates to CASSLGGRRSNEK. The whole CDR3 protein is CASSLGGRRSNEKLFF.